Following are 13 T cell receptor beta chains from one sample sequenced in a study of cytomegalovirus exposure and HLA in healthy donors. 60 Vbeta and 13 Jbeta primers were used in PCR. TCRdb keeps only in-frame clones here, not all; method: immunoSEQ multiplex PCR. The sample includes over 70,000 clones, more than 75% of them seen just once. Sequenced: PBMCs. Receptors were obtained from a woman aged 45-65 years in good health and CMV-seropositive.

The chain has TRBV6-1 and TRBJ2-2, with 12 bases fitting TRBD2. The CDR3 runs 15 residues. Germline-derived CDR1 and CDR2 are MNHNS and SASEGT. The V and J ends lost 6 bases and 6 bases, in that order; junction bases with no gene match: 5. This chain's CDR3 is CASSASGGAPGELFF. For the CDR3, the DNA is TGTGCCAGCAGCGCTAGCGGGGGGGCTCCCGGGGAGCTGTTTTTT.

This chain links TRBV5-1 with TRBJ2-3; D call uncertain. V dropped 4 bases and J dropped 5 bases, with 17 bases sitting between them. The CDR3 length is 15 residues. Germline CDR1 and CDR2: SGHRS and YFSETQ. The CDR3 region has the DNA TGCGCCAGCAGCCCACAGACGATGTCAGTAGATACGCAGTATTTT. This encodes CASSPQTMSVDTQYF.

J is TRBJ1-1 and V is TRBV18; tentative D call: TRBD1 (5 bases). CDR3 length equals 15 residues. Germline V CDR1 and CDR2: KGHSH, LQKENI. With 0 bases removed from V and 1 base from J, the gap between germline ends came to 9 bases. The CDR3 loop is CASSPPSGKNTEAFF. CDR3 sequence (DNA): TGTGCCAGCTCACCACCGTCAGGGAAGAACACTGAAGCTTTCTTT.

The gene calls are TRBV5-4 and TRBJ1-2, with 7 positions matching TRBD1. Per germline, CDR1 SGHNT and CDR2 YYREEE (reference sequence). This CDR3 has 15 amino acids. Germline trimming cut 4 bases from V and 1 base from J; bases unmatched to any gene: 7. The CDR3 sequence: CASSPAGDSNYGYTF. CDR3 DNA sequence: TGTGCCAGCAGCCCGGCCGGGGACAGTAACTATGGCTACACCTTC.

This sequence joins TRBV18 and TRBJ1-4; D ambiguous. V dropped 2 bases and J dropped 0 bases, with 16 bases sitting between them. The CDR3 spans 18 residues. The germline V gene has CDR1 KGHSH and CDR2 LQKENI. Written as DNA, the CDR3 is TGTGCCAGCTCACCAACCAGGTCCCGAATTGCAACTAATGAAAAACTGTTTTTT. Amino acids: CASSPTRSRIATNEKLFF.

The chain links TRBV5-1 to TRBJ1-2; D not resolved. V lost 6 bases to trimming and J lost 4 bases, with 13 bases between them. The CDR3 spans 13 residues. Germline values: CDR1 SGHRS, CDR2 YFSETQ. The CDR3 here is CASTSHGGYGYTF. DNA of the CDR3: TGCGCCAGCACCTCTCACGGTGGCTATGGCTACACCTTC.

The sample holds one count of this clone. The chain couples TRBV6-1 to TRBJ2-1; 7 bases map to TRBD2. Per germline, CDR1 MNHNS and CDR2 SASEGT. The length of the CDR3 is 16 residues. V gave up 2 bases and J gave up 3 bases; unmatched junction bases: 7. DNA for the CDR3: TGTGCCAGCAGTGAATTCCGAGCGGGGAACTACAATGAGCAGTTCTTC. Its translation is CASSEFRAGNYNEQFF.

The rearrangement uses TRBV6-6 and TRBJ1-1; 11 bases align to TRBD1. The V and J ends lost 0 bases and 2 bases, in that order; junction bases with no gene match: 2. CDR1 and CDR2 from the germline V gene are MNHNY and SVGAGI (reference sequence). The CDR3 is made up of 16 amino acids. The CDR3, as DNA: TGTGCCAGCAGTTACTCCGGGACAGGGGGTAACACTGAAGCTTTCTTT. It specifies CASSYSGTGGNTEAFF.

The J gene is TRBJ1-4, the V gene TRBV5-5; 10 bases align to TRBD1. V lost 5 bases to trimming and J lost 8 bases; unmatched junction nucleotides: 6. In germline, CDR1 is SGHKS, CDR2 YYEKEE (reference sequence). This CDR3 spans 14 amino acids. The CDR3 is CASSFGQGEEKLFF. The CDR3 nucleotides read TGTGCCAGCAGTTTCGGACAGGGGGAAGAAAAACTGTTTTTT.

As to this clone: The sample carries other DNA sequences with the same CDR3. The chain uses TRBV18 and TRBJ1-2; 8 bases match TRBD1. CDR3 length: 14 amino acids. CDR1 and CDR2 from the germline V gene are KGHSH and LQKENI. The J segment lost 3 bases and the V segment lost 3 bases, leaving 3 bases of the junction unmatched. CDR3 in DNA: TGTGCCAGCTCACCCGGACAGGGTGACTATGGCTACACCTTC. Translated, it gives CASSPGQGDYGYTF.

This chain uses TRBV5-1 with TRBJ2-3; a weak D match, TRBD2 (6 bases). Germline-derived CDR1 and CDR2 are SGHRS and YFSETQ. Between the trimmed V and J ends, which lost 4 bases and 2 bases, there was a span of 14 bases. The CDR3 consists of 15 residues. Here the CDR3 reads CASSPDYPNTDTQYF. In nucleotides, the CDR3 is TGCGCCAGCAGCCCGGACTATCCCAACACAGATACGCAGTATTTT.

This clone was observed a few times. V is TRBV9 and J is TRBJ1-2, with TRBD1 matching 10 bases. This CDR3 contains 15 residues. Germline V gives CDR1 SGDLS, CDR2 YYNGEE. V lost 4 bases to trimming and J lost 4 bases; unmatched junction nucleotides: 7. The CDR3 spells CASSTRQGAPYGYTF. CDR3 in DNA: TGTGCCAGCAGCACCAGACAGGGGGCGCCCTATGGCTACACCTTC.

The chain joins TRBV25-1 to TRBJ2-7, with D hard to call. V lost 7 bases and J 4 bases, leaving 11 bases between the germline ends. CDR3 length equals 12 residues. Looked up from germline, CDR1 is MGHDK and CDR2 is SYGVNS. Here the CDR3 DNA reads TGTGCCAGCAACGGGTTTGGGTACGAGCAGTACTTC. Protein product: CASNGFGYEQYF.